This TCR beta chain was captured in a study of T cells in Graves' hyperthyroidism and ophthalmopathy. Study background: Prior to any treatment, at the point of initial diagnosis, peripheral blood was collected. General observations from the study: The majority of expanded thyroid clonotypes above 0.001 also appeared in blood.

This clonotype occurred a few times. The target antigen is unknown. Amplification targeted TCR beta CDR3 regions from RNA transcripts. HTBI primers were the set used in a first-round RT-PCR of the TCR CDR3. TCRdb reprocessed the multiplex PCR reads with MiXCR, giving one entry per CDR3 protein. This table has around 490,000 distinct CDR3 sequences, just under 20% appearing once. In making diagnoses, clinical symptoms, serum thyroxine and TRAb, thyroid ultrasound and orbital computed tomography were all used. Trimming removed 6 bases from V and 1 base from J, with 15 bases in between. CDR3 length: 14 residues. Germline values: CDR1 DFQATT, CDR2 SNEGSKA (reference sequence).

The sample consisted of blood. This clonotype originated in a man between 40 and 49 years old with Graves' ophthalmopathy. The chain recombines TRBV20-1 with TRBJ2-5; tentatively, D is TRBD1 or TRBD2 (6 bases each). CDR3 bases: TGCAGTGCCAGGCGAGGGGGGAGCCAAGAGACCCAGTACTTC. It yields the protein CSARRGGSQETQYF.